This TCR beta chain is from a study of shared clonotypes between healthy human individuals. This table comes from immunoSEQ multiplex PCR, and its TCRdb copy is limited to in-frame clones, with some not included. Here the sample spans roughly 450,000 clones, 79% being singletons. The study's findings and limits: Among donors, the sharing of clonotypes was expected to be influenced by sequencing depth.

The germline CDR1 and CDR2 sequences are SNHLY and FYNNEI. The CDR3 has 11 residues. Between the trimmed V and J ends, which lost 8 bases and 6 bases, there was a span of 11 bases. As for this clone: Antigen: not known.

Material for sequencing was PBMCs. This sequence originates from a woman between 40 and 50 years old in good health. Some clones in this sample may be carry-over from other donors' samples. The chain carries TRBV2 and TRBJ2-7; D not certain. CDR3 sequence reads: CASVYFGEQYF. The CDR3 nucleotides are TGTGCCAGCGTTTACTTCGGCGAGCAGTACTTC.